This entry concerns a single T cell receptor (beta chain). Which antigen it targets is not known. Base qualities are missing; no much larger clone stands one base away. Preparation of the library involved the immunoSEQ multiplex PCR assay. The hsTCRB Kit was used according to the manufacturer's protocol to amplify rearranged TCR beta chain sequences. An Illumina MiSeq was used to sequence the TCRB libraries. Per the authors' processing: The proprietary platform of the kit vendor was used for demultiplexing, trimming and gene mapping. Drawn from immuneACCESS, this table holds only the in-frame rearrangements with V and J called that TCRdb kept. Clones are partly lost; checked studies trace under half to an unresolved V gene and leave the rest unexplained. V, J and clone size derive from that table, while D and trimming were established from the DNA sequence. Present in this sample are around 58,000 clones, about 80% of which were seen just once. About 3.7% of the sample rests with the top ten.

Reading the label with the study, this specimen's time point is: week 5, during vaccination. Each vaccine dose, consisting of 300 ug of a 20-mer mutant IDH1 peptide in Montanide, was administered subcutaneously with topical imiquimod. Newly diagnosed WHO grade 3 or 4 IDH1-mutant astrocytomas showing loss of nuclear ATRX were present in the donors. The samples were drawn from NOA16, a multicentre, single-arm, open-label phase I trial in Germany that tested a mutant IDH1 peptide vaccine in humans for the first time. Genomic DNA for TCRB sequencing was isolated from EDTA blood with the DNeasy Blood and Tissue Kit. This specimen belongs to a study of a mutant IDH1 vaccine in newly diagnosed glioma (dated by TCRdb to about 2021). In terms of the full investigation: Patients were given eight vaccinations, in weeks 1, 3, 5, 7, 11, 15, 19 and 23, which matched visits V03 through V10. In the chemotherapy-containing groups, vaccination started alongside temozolomide cycles, whereas in patients who had radiotherapy alone it started 4-6 weeks after radiotherapy. Of the 32 patients who were treated, about 62% were male and roughly 38% were female, and the mean age was around 40 years. Prior to enrollment, patients had been given standard therapy consisting of radiotherapy alone, temozolomide alone, or radiochemotherapy with temozolomide, with the combination given to most patients. Peripheral blood samples were drawn at six visits, namely V03 (baseline), V05, V07, V10, V12 and V13. Longitudinal TCRB deep sequencing was done for roughly 23 treated patients, wherever samples were available for exploratory analyses. What the authors observed across the whole study: Pseudoprogression appeared unrelated to alterations in the top peripheral T cell clonotypes detected by TCRB sequencing. PBMC samples for TCRB deep sequencing were selected based on availability. Vaccine-induced immune responses across multiple MHC alleles were detected in 93.3% of patients. It was noted by the authors that analyses of patient blood samples could not be reproduced owing to sample limitations.

Reading the germline V gene gives CDR1 SGDLS and CDR2 YYNGEE. Including the terminal cysteine and phenylalanine, the CDR3 comprises 13 residues. The DNA shown is the 39-base CDR3, in frame from base 1. A distance of 2 bases separates the germline ends of V and J, which lose 0 bases and 0 bases respectively. The chain was built from TRBV9 and TRBJ2-3; confidence is insufficient to name the D gene. The origin of this receptor is a man aged 30 to 39 with glioma. Sequenced material: PBMCs, taken from a glioma patient whose treatment included an IDH1 peptide vaccine. The CDR3 protein is CASSVASTDTQYF. The DNA reads as follows: TGTGCCAGCAGCGTAGCGAGCACAGATACGCAGTATTTT.